This T cell receptor (beta chain) was recovered during a study of blood T cells in healthy people across ages. Through a sample-barcoded 5' primer and a J-beta primer mix, a second PCR was run for roughly 6 to 12 cycles. Each single sample gave us at least 2.5 million CDR3-containing paired-end reads. One entry per CDR3 protein, called by TCRdb with MiXCR from the 5' RACE reads. In the table there are hundreds of thousands of distinct CDR3 sequences, 20% to 25% of which are singletons. Trimming removed 0 bases from V and 4 bases from J, with 13 bases in between. Germline values: CDR1 SGHNT, CDR2 YYREEE (reference sequence). The CDR3 loop spans 15 amino acids. The same sample was also used in a study of T cells of mothers and their children. That paper notes: Thymic selection molds TCR recombination products alike in related and unrelated pairs.

The chain has TRBV5-4 and TRBJ1-2; D unresolved. Sequenced input: blood. The sequence derives from a boy between 10 and 17 years old in good health. CDR3 amino acids: CASSLAGLTLYGYTF. The DNA of the CDR3 is TGTGCCAGCAGCTTGGCCGGGCTGACTCTCTATGGCTACACCTTC.